This T cell receptor (beta chain) was observed in a study of T cell responses to AZD1222 COVID-19 vaccine. This clone occurred a few times. The antigen remains undetermined. Some clones are missing from TCRdb's copy, which holds only in-frame ones; the method was immunoSEQ multiplex PCR. The table has 160,000 or so clones, more than 80% seen once. Per the germline V gene, CDR1 is KGHDR and CDR2 is SFDVKD. V was pared by 0 bases and J by 6 bases, with 13 bases between. CDR3 length equals 15 residues. Study-wide findings and caveats: Clonal diversity may have been underestimated, and the donors were mostly white British, with more females than males. After the peak T cell response, and only then, were repertoires sampled. Among those given AZD1222, only five or six were seropositive at baseline.

The chain is built from TRBV24-1 and TRBJ2-5; D possibly corresponds to TRBD2 (7 bases). The receptor comes from an adult who received the MenACWY meningococcal vaccine as a control. The source was peripheral blood, collected 28 days after the second dose of the MenACWY control vaccine. The CDR3 sequence is CATSDLGGATKTQYF. The DNA of the CDR3 is TGTGCCACCAGTGATTTGGGGGGGGCTACCAAGACCCAGTACTTC.